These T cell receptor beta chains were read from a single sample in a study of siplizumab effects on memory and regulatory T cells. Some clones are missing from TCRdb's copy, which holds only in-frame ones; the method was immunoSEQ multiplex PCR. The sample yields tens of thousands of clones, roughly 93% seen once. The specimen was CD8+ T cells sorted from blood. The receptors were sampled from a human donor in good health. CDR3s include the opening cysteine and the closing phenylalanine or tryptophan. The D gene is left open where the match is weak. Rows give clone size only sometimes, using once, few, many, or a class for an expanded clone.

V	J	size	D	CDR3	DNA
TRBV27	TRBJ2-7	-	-	CASSPNPLGSYEQYF	TGTGCCAGCAGTCCGAACCCCCTCGGCTCCTACGAGCAGTACTTC
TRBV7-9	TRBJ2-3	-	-	CASSRGPGSADTQYF	TGTGCCAGCAGCCGGGGGCCAGGGTCGGCAGATACGCAGTATTTT
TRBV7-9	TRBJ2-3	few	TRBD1	CASSSGGTQYF	TGTGCCAGCAGCTCAGGGGGTACGCAGTATTTT
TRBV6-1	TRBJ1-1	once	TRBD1	CASTHRGLYTEAFF	TGTGCCAGCACCCACAGGGGGCTTTACACTGAAGCTTTCTTT
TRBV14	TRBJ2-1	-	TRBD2	CASSQVLAGYYNEQFF	TGTGCCAGCAGCCAAGTACTAGCGGGGTACTACAATGAGCAGTTCTTC
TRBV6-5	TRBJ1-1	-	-	CASSYAGPNTEAFF	TGTGCCAGCAGTTACGCGGGGCCGAACACTGAAGCTTTCTTT
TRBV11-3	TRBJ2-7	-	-	CASTDRTYEQYF	TGTGCCAGCACGGACAGAACCTACGAGCAGTACTTC
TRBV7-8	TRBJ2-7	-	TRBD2	CASSLSLAGVREQYF	TGTGCCAGCAGCTTATCTCTAGCGGGAGTAAGAGAGCAGTACTTC
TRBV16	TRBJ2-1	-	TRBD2	CASSPKVGLGAYNEQFF	TGTGCCAGCAGCCCGAAAGTGGGACTAGGCGCCTACAATGAGCAGTTCTTC
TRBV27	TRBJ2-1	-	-	CASSTISSYNEQFF	TGTGCCAGCAGTACCATTAGCTCCTACAATGAGCAGTTCTTC
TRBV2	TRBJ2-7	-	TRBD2	CASSEDGGGAIFEQYF	TGTGCCAGCAGTGAAGACGGCGGGGGGGCGATTTTCGAGCAGTACTTC
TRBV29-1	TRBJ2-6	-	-	CSVVEGRRTGANVLTF	TGCAGCGTTGTAGAGGGCAGACGTACCGGGGCCAACGTCCTGACTTTC
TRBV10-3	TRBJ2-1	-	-	CAISDGGVSYNEQFF	TGTGCCATCAGTGATGGGGGAGTCTCCTACAATGAGCAGTTCTTC
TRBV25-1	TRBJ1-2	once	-	CASSDPTENYGYTF	TGTGCCAGCAGTGACCCGACAGAGAACTATGGCTACACCTTC